This T cell receptor beta chain was found in a study of shared clonotypes between healthy human individuals. Study conclusions and caveats: Incompleteness in sorted-subset sequencing, despite large depth, was shown by rarefaction. Non-shared clonotypes showed lower generation probabilities than clonotypes common to all four donors.

Donors were healthy HIV-negative adults without recent acute infections or vaccinations. Trimming pared 4 bases from V and 1 base from J, leaving 12 bases between. The CDR3 loop spans 15 amino acids. Germline V gene sequence: CDR1 SGHNT, CDR2 YYREEE (reference sequence). Using immunoSEQ multiplex PCR, the repertoire was profiled, and TCRdb retains in-frame clones only, with some absent. The sample consists of some 680,000 clones, roughly 72% of them appearing once. Notes on this clone: Its target is not known.

This clonotype originated in a woman aged 25 to 39 in good health. The sequenced sample consisted of memory CD4+ T cells sorted from blood. Subset noted: CD45RA-negative fraction. The chain joins TRBV5-4 to TRBJ2-1; the D gene is possibly TRBD1 (5 bases). CDR3 DNA: TGTGCCAGCAGCCACGACAGAGATTCCTACAATGAGCAGTTCTTC. The encoded protein is CASSHDRDSYNEQFF. Supplemented by reference TRBV5-4 and TRBJ2-1, the full variable domain reads ETGVTQSPTHLIKTRGQQVTLRCSSQSGHNTVSWYQQALGQGPQFIFQYYREEENGRGNFPPRFSGLQFPNYSSELNVNALELDDSALYLCASSHDRDSYNEQFFGPGTRLTVL.